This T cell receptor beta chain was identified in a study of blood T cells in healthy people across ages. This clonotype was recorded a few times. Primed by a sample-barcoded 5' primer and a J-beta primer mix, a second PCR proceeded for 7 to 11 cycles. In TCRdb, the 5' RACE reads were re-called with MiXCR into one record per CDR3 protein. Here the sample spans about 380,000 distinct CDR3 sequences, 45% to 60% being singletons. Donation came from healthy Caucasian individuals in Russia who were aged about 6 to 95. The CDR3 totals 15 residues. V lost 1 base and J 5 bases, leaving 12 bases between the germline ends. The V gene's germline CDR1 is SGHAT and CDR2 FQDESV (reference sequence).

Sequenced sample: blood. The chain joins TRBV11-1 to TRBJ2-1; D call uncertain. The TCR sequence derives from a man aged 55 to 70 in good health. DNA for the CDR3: TGTGCCAGCAGCTTAGAAGGGAAACGGGACAATGAGCAGTTCTTC. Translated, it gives CASSLEGKRDNEQFF. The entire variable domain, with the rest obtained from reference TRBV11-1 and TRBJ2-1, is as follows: EAEVAQSPRYKITEKSQAVAFWCDPISGHATLYWYRQILGQGPELLVQFQDESVVDDSQLPKDRFSAERLKGVDSTLKIQPAELGDSAMYLCASSLEGKRDNEQFFGPGTRLTVL.